This record looks at one T cell receptor (beta chain) sequence and its context. Its target is not known. Clones were sequenced by immunoSEQ multiplex PCR, and TCRdb holds only the in-frame ones, with some missing. Of 50,000 to 65,000 clones in the sample, 89% are singletons; the top ten hold 7.5% to 9.5%. The sample belongs to a study of cytomegalovirus exposure and HLA in healthy donors. Findings of the study overall: Cytomegalovirus status was reportedly diagnosed by the classifier with high specificity and sensitivity. In vitro confirmation showed a few CMV-associated chains to be CMV antigen specific. In the approximately 130 validation repertoires, a later analysis found that first-cohort TCR clusters tended to co-occur.

This sequence originates from a woman younger than 35 in good health and CMV-seropositive. Sequenced sample: PBMCs.

CDR3 sequence (DNA): TGTGCCAGCAGCCCGGGACAGGGGAGAGCCTACGAGCAGTACTTC. Translating gives CASSPGQGRAYEQYF. The V gene is TRBV5-4, the J gene TRBJ2-7, with 10 nucleotides matching TRBD1. With V trimmed by 4 bases and J by 2 bases, 6 bases remained unmatched. CDR3 length: 15 residues. Germline loops: CDR1 SGHNT, CDR2 YYREEE (reference sequence).